One sample yielded the 18 T cell receptor beta chains listed below, sequenced in a study of T cell repertoires in cytomegalovirus infection (dated by TCRdb to between 2018 and 2021). The instrument was an Illumina HiSeq 1500. In-frame beta chains were kept once TCRdb had trimmed the public reads at Q25 with fastp and called clones with MiXCR. Merged by CDR3 protein, the rows form single entries marked with the most common genes and DNA. In all, the sample holds 200,000 to 300,000 distinct CDR3 sequences, and approximately 9.1% of those were seen once. The biggest ten clones account for around 15% of the sample. Sequencing input: PBMCs. The receptors derive from a human donor in good health (CMV status not recorded). Some clones in this sample may be carry-over from other donors' samples.

The V call is TRBV30, the J call TRBJ2-2, with TRBD2 matching 7 bases. The CDR3 loop spans 16 amino acids. J was trimmed by 2 bases and V by 1 base; bases with no gene match: 7. CDR1 is GTSNPN, CDR2 SVGIG, per germline (reference sequence). The CDR3 DNA sequence: TGTGCCTGGAGTGGGCTCGCGGGAGCAAACACCGGGGAGCTGTTTTTT. It encodes CAWSGLAGANTGELFF. Together with reference TRBV30 and TRBJ2-2, the CDR3 gives the full variable domain: SQTIHQWPATLVQPVGSPLSLECTVEGTSNPNLYWYRQAAGRGLQLLFYSVGIGQISSEVPQNLSASRPQDRQFILSSKKLLLSDSGFYLCAWSGLAGANTGELFFGEGSRLTVL.

This clonotype was counted ten times or more. The V call is TRBV7-2, the J call TRBJ2-2; D uncertain. The V and J ends lost 4 bases and 2 bases respectively, with 17 bases between them. The CDR3 is made up of 17 amino acids. In germline, CDR1 is SGHTA, CDR2 FQGNSA. The CDR3 coding sequence is TGTGCCAGCAGCTCTCAGGCGCCGGACCTCAACACCGGGGAGCTGTTTTTT. It specifies CASSSQAPDLNTGELFF.

The table lists this clonotype with a few counts. This sequence joins TRBV6-6 and TRBJ2-1; D possibly corresponds to TRBD2 (6 bases). The germline V and J ends were trimmed by 3 bases and 14 bases, with 26 bases remaining between them. The CDR3 length is 16 residues. CDR1 and CDR2 (germline): MNHNY, SVGAGI (reference sequence). Written as DNA, the CDR3 is TGTGCCAGCAGTTATTGGAGTGAAGGTGAACGGGAGCGAAAGTTCTTC. This gives the protein CASSYWSEGERERKFF.

In this sample, this clonotype turned up many times. V is TRBV12-3 or TRBV12-4 and J is TRBJ2-7; 8 bases align to TRBD1. V was clipped by 7 bases and J by 0 bases; unmatched bases: 8. The CDR3 runs 15 residues. Here the CDR3 reads CASTLGQGGSYEQYF. The CDR3 DNA is TGTGCCAGCACCCTCGGACAGGGCGGCTCCTACGAGCAGTACTTC.

The V gene is TRBV19, the J gene TRBJ1-5; maybe TRBD1 (6 bases). The CDR3 spans 14 residues. Germline V gene sequence: CDR1 LNHDA, CDR2 SQIVND (reference sequence). Trimming took 6 bases from V and 6 from J, leaving 15 bases between them. The CDR3 sequence: CASRGHRLFQPQHF. DNA of the CDR3: TGTGCCAGTAGGGGACATAGGTTATTTCAGCCCCAGCATTTT.

This clonotype showed up many times. CDR3 in amino acids: CASSSTPPRVLTDTQYF. DNA for the CDR3: TGTGCCAGCAGCTCTACCCCCCCGCGGGTTCTAACAGATACGCAGTATTTT. The chain combines TRBV7-2 with TRBJ2-3, with a tentative D call TRBD2 (5 bases). CDR1 is SGHTA, CDR2 FQGNSA, per germline. V shed 4 bases and J shed 3 bases, with 20 bases lying between them. CDR3 length: 17 amino acids.

About this clonotype itself: A much larger clone lies one base from this, so it may be a read error. The V call is TRBV7-2, the J call TRBJ2-2; 7 bases fit TRBD1. Germline V gives CDR1 SGHTA, CDR2 FQGNSA. This CDR3 contains 14 residues. The CDR3 spells CASKTGRNTGELVF. The CDR3 DNA sequence: TGTGCCAGCAAGACAGGGCGGAACACCGGGGAGCTGGTTTTT.

V gene TRBV7-2 combines with J gene TRBJ2-3; the D is unclear. CDR1 and CDR2 from the germline V gene are SGHTA and FQGNSA. There are 16 residues in the CDR3. V lost 5 bases and J 1 base, leaving 16 bases between the germline ends. This CDR3 is CASSRRIVLGTDTQYF. The CDR3 DNA sequence: TGTGCCAGCAGCCGACGAATAGTATTGGGCACAGATACGCAGTATTTT.

This clonotype came up a few times. The J gene is TRBJ2-7, the V gene TRBV29-1; TRBD1 might be the D (6 bases). V lost 6 bases and J lost 4, with 10 bases in between. This CDR3 is 11 amino acids long. Germline V CDR1 and CDR2: SQVTM, ANQGSEA. The CDR3 DNA reads TGCAGCGTAGGACAGCAATACGAGCAGTACTTC. As protein: CSVGQQYEQYF.

This clonotype appeared many times. This rearrangement joins TRBV7-2 to TRBJ2-5; 8 bases map to TRBD2. This CDR3 region has 15 residues. The germline gives CDR1 SGHTA, CDR2 FQGNSA. The J segment lost 1 base and the V segment lost 4 bases, leaving 5 bases of the junction unmatched. CDR3 in amino acids: CASSSQRGPQETQYF. The CDR3 nucleotides are TGTGCCAGCAGCTCACAGCGGGGGCCCCAAGAGACCCAGTACTTC.

The chain employs TRBV29-1 and TRBJ2-1; no reliable D call. The germline V gene encodes CDR1 SQVTM and CDR2 ANQGSEA. This CDR3 has 14 residues. V shed 3 bases and J shed 0 bases, with 9 bases lying between them. The CDR3 region is CSVEFYNSYNEQFF. In nucleotides, the CDR3 is TGCAGCGTTGAGTTCTATAACTCCTACAATGAGCAGTTCTTC.

This clonotype was recorded many times. The V call is TRBV12-3 or TRBV12-4, the J call TRBJ1-2; D is ambiguous. This CDR3 has 13 amino acids. The V and J ends lost 2 bases and 3 bases respectively, with 7 bases between them. The CDR3 region is CASSLTGHYGYTF. CDR3 DNA: TGTGCCAGCAGTTTAACGGGTCACTATGGCTACACCTTC.

This chain joins TRBV5-1 and TRBJ2-7; D may be TRBD1 (6 bases). Trimming pared 0 bases from V and 2 bases from J, leaving 12 bases between. Germline assignment: CDR1 SGHRS and CDR2 YFSETQ. The CDR3 consists of 15 residues. In DNA, the CDR3 is TGCGCCAGCAGCTTGGTCGCAGGGGCCACCTACGAGCAGTACTTC. Its protein product is CASSLVAGATYEQYF. Looking up the rest from reference TRBV5-1 and TRBJ2-7 gives the full variable domain: KAGVTQTPRYLIKTRGQQVTLSCSPISGHRSVSWYQQTPGQGLQFLFEYFSETQRNKGNFPGRFSGRQFSNSRSEMNVSTLELGDSALYLCASSLVAGATYEQYFGPGTRLTVT.

This clonotype was seen many times. V and J are TRBV7-2 and TRBJ1-2; no definite D call. This CDR3 has 13 amino acids. The V and J ends lost 6 bases and 4 bases respectively, with 12 bases between them. The V gene's germline CDR1 is SGHTA and CDR2 FQGNSA. CDR3 in amino acids: CASSPRRFYGYTF. In DNA, the CDR3 is TGTGCCAGCAGTCCGAGACGGTTCTATGGCTACACCTTC.

This clonotype was seen repeatedly, ten times or more. The J gene is TRBJ2-3, the V gene TRBV7-3; a possible D gene is TRBD2 (6 bases). The CDR3 has 14 amino acids. V was shortened by 1 base and J by 4 bases, with 9 bases between the two germline ends. Germline values: CDR1 SGHTA, CDR2 FQGTGA. The CDR3 sequence: CASSLSASADTQYF. As DNA, the CDR3 is TGTGCCAGCAGCTTAAGTGCTAGCGCAGATACGCAGTATTTT.

This clonotype was observed a handful of times. This chain connects TRBV20-1 to TRBJ1-3, with D possibly TRBD1 on 6 matching bases. The CDR3 loop spans 14 amino acids. V shed 6 bases and J shed 2 bases, with 14 bases lying between them. Germline assignment: CDR1 DFQATT and CDR2 SNEGSKA (reference sequence). The CDR3 loop reads CSARGGGPGNTIYF. The DNA for the CDR3 is TGCAGTGCCCGCGGTGGGGGGCCTGGAAACACCATATATTTT.

The chain employs TRBV20-1 and TRBJ2-5; no clear D gene. CDR1 is DFQATT and CDR2 is SNEGSKA in the germline V gene (reference sequence). The germline V and J ends were trimmed by 1 base and 2 bases, with 11 bases remaining between them. The CDR3 sequence is 14 residues long. The CDR3 region is CSARGRLEQETQYF. Written as DNA, the CDR3 is TGCAGTGCTAGAGGTCGGCTGGAACAAGAGACCCAGTACTTC.

This clonotype was seen at least ten times. The V call is TRBV12-3 or TRBV12-4, the J call TRBJ2-3, with a possible D match to TRBD1 (5 bases). The length of the CDR3 is 14 residues. V lost 4 bases to trimming and J lost 6 bases, with 14 bases between them. The CDR3 sequence is CASSSQPGKDTQYF. The CDR3 DNA reads TGTGCCAGCAGTTCCCAACCAGGGAAGGATACGCAGTATTTT.